Included here is one TCR beta chain sequence, with context. Its specificity is unknown. The CDR3 is made up of 20 amino acids. With 2 bases removed from V and 0 bases from J, the gap between germline ends came to 24 bases. Germline V CDR1 and CDR2: LNHDA, SQIVND (reference sequence). These donors counted as nominally healthy when sampled, but unrecorded immune exposures were likely. Amplification used 60 Vbeta primers and 13 Jbeta primers. Study processing details: The count from a later analysis was about 80 million unique TCR beta chains, roughly 11 million of them shared. Measured with immunoSEQ multiplex PCR; TCRdb has only the in-frame clones, and not every one. Clone size and the V and J calls come from that table; the DNA yielded D and trimming. Of 150,000 to 180,000 clones in the sample, about 80% were seen once. These data are taken from a study of cytomegalovirus exposure and HLA in healthy donors. Study at large: Assignment to the Caucasian-associated ancestry cluster applied to approximately 80% of the approximately 390 genotyped donors.

The study, taken as a whole, reports: A later look showed TCR association rates differing by HLA locus, highest for DRB1 and lowest for HLA-C.

The sequenced sample was PBMCs. This chain uses TRBV19 with TRBJ2-3; D gene uncertain. The receptor comes from a man aged 30 to 45 in good health and CMV-seropositive. CDR3 nucleotides: TGTGCCAGTAGTATATCCAAAACTCGTCATCCAATCTCTAGCACAGATACGCAGTATTTT. Translation: CASSISKTRHPISSTDTQYF.